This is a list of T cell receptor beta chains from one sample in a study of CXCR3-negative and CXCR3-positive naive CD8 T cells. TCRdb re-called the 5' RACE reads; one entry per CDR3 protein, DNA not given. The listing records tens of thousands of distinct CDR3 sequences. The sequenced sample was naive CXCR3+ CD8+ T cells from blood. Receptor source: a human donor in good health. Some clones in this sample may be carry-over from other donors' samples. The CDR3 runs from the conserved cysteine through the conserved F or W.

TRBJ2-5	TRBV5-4	CASKDRGQETQYF
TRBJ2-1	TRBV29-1	CSASGQNNEQFF
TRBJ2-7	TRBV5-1	CASALDRGVYEQYF
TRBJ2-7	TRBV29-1	CSACPRTSALRKQYF
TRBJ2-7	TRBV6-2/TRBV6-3	CASSSRRVGSGGYEQYF
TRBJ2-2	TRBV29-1	CSVVTGVNTGELFF
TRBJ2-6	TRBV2	CASRNSREAANVLTF
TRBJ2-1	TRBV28	CASSLERHNEQFF
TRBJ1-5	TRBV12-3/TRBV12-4	CASSFVNTYQPQHF
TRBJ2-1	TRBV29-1	CSVPPGQSNNEQFF